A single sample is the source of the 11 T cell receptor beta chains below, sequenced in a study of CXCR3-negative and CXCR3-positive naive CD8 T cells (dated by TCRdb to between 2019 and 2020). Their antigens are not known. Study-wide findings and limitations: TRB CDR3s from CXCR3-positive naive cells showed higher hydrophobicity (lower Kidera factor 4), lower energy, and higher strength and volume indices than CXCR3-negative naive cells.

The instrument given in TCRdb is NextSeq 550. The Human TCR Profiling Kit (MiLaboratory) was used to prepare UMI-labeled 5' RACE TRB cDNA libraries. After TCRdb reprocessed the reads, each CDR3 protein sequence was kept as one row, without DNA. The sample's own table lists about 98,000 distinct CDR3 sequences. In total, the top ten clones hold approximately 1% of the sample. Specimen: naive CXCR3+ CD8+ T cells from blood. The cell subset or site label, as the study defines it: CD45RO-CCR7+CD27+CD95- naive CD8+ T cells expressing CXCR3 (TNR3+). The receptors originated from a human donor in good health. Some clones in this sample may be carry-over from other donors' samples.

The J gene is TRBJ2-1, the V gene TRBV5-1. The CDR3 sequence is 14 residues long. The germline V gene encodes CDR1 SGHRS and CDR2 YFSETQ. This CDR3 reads CASSLDGHYNEQFF.

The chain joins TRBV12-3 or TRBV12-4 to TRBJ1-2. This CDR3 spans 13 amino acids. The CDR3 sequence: CASSLVRVDGYTF.

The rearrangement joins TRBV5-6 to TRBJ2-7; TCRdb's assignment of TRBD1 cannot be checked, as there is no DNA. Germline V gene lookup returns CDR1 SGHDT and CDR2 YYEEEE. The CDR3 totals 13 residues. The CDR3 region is CASSFSGGYEQYF.

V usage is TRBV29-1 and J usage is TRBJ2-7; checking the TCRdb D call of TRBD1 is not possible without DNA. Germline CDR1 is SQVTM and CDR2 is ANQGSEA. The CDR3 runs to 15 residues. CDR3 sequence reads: CSVEWYGQRGYEQYF.

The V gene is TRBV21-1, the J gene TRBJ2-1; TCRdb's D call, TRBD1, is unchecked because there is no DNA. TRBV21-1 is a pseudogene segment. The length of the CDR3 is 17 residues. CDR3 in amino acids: CASNYRRQGTAYNEQFF.

CDR3 amino acids: CASSFSGTGGNEQFF. The chain joins TRBV9 to TRBJ2-1; TCRdb names TRBD1, which stays unverified in the absence of DNA. The CDR3 is 15 amino acids. CDR1 is SGDLS, CDR2 YYNGEE, per germline.

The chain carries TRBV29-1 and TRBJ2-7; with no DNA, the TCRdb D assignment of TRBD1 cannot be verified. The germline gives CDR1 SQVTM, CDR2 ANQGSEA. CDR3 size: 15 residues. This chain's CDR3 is CSALGAGQFFYEQYF.

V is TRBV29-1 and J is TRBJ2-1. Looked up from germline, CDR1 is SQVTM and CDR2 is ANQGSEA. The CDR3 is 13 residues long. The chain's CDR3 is CSVLGSSSNEQFF.

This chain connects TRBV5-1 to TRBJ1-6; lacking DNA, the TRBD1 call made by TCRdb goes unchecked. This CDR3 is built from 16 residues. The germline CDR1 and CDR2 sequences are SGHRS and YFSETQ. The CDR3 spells CASSPGQGGSNSPLHF. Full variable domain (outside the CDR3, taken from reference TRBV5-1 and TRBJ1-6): KAGVTQTPRYLIKTRGQQVTLSCSPISGHRSVSWYQQTPGQGLQFLFEYFSETQRNKGNFPGRFSGRQFSNSRSEMNVSTLELGDSALYLCASSPGQGGSNSPLHFGNGTRLTVT.

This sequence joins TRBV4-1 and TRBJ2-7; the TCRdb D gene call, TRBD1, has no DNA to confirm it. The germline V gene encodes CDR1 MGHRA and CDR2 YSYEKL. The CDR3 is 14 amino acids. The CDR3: CASSQGPRAYEQYF.

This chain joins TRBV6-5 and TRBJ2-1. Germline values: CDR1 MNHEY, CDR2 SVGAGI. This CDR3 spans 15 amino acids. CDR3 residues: CASSYSGSSYNEQFF.